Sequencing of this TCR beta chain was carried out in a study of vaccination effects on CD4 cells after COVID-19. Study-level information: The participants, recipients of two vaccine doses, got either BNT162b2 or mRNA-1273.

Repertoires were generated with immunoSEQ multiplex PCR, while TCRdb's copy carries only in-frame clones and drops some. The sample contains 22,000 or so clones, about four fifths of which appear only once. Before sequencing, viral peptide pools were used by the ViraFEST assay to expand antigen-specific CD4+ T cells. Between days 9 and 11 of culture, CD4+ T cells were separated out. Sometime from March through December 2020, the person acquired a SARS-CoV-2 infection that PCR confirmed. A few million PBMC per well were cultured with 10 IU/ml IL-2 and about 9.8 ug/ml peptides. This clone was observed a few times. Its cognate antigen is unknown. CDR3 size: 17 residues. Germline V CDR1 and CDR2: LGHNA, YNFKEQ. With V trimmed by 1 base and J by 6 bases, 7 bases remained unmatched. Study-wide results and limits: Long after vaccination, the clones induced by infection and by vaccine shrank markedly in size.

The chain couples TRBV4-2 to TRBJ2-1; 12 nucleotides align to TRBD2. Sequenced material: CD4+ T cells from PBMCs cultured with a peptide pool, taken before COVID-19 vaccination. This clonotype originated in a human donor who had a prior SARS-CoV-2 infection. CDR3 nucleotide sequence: TGTGCCAGCAGCCAAGGAACTAGCGGGGGGACCCCCAATGAGCAGTTCTTC. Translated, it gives CASSQGTSGGTPNEQFF.